What follows are 6 T cell receptor beta chains derived from one specimen sequenced in a study of blood T cell repertoires in COVID-19. Profiled with immunoSEQ multiplex PCR; TCRdb holds only in-frame clones, not every one. The data contain nearly 200,000 clones, around four fifths of them seen just once; the ten biggest clones take up 4% to 6%. Sequenced: peripheral blood. All receptors come from a woman in her 70s with active or convalescent COVID-19.

This clone occurred a few times. The chain carries TRBV19 and TRBJ2-1; D ambiguous. CDR3 length: 11 residues. The V gene's germline CDR1 is LNHDA and CDR2 SQIVND (reference sequence). Trimming stripped 6 bases from V and 5 bases from J, with 5 bases between. The CDR3 sequence is CASRYNNEQFF. The CDR3 DNA follows: TGTGCCAGTAGATACAACAATGAGCAGTTCTTC.

CDR3 loop: CASSYNRGSGYTF. The CDR3 DNA reads TGTGCCAGCAGCTACAACAGGGGTTCTGGCTACACCTTC. The chain is built from TRBV5-6 and TRBJ1-2; TRBD1 agrees at 7 bases. The length of the CDR3 is 13 residues. Unmatched junction bases numbered 6, after V lost 3 bases and J lost 7 bases. CDR1 is SGHDT, CDR2 YYEEEE, per germline.

This clone turned up a few times. The J gene is TRBJ2-7, the V gene TRBV28; D might be TRBD2 (6 bases). Looked up from germline, CDR1 is MDHEN and CDR2 is SYDVKM. V was shortened by 5 bases and J by 2 bases, with 19 bases between the two germline ends. This CDR3 region has 16 residues. The CDR3 coding sequence is TGTGCCAGCAGTCACCGACTAGGGGTAAGGACCTACGAGCAGTACTTC. It is translated as CASSHRLGVRTYEQYF.

The V gene is TRBV6-1, the J gene TRBJ2-3; the match to TRBD1 covers 7 bases. The trim removed 2 bases at V and 1 base at J, leaving 6 bases unmatched. Germline V gives CDR1 MNHNS, CDR2 SASEGT. This CDR3 comprises 16 residues. The CDR3 DNA reads as TGTGCCAGCAGTGAACCTAGGGACAGCCGCACAGATACGCAGTATTTT. Residues: CASSEPRDSRTDTQYF.

The chain is built from TRBV7-9 and TRBJ1-1; no firm D call. V was clipped by 5 bases and J by 2 bases, with 15 bases between them. This CDR3 is built from 15 residues. Germline CDR1 reads SEHNR; CDR2 reads FQNEAQ (reference sequence). CDR3 DNA: TGTGCCAGCAGCCCCCCGCGTCGGGATAACACTGAAGCTTTCTTT. Protein product: CASSPPRRDNTEAFF.

This clone was observed at least ten times. The chain uses TRBV5-3 and TRBJ1-3; 7 positions match TRBD1. TRBV5-3 has ORF status, its function being uncertain. CDR3 length: 18 residues. V trimming: 1 base; J trimming: 0 bases; junction bases outside the gene matches: 10. Written as DNA, the CDR3 is TGTGCCAGAAGCTTGACCGGACAGGATAGTTTCTCTGGAAACACCATATATTTT. It yields the protein CARSLTGQDSFSGNTIYF.